One and the same sample provided the 19 T cell receptor beta chains below, sequenced in a study of regulatory T cells in long-lasting Graves disease. Time point here: newly diagnosed GD, antithyroid drugs for less than 3 months. Researchers made the TCR library from RNA that was extracted from PBMCs. Assembly of TCR beta libraries relied on iRepertoire HTBI primers together with Arm-PCR of CDR3 regions. TCRdb analysed the multiplex PCR reads with MiXCR anew, one entry per CDR3 protein. The sample records roughly 610,000 distinct CDR3 sequences, approximately 15% being singletons. This sample was shared with a second study, whose subject was T cells in Graves' hyperthyroidism and ophthalmopathy.

The source was peripheral blood mononuclear cells (PBMCs), collected at new diagnosis, from a patient treated with antithyroid drugs. The receptor source for this set is a young woman with Graves disease.

This clonotype showed up just a few times. A junction boundary mismatches the germline segment, possibly from a read error. V gene TRBV7-7 combines with J gene TRBJ2-1; D not resolved. Per the germline V gene, CDR1 is SSHAT and CDR2 is FNYEAQ (reference sequence). The CDR3 totals 14 residues. Written as DNA, the CDR3 is TGTGCTAGCAGCAAGGACCTTGATCGCAATGAGCAGTTCTTC. Its protein product is CASSKDLDRNEQFF.

The chain carries TRBV7-2 and TRBJ2-1; TRBD1 or TRBD2 may be the D gene (5 bases each). V was cut by 6 bases and J by 5 bases, with 17 bases left in between. This CDR3 is built from 15 residues. Germline V gene lookup returns CDR1 SGHTA and CDR2 FQGNSA. CDR3 amino acids: CASRKDSPGHNEQFF. For the CDR3, the DNA is TGTGCCAGCAGGAAAGACAGCCCGGGGCACAATGAGCAGTTCTTC.

The chain uses TRBV20-1 and TRBJ2-7, with 7 bases lining up with TRBD1. Trimming took 3 bases from V and 2 from J; bases not matched to a gene: 4. CDR3 length: 13 amino acids. From germline, CDR1 is DFQATT and CDR2 SNEGSKA (reference sequence). CDR3 protein: CSARGRGPYEQYF. The CDR3 nucleotides are TGCAGTGCTAGGGGTAGGGGGCCCTACGAGCAGTACTTC.

This clonotype came up a few times. The rearrangement links TRBV19 to TRBJ1-5; perhaps TRBD1 as D (5 bases). This CDR3 spans 14 amino acids. CDR1 and CDR2 (germline): LNHDA, SQIVND (reference sequence). The germline V and J ends were trimmed by 6 bases and 1 base, with 10 bases remaining between them. Here the CDR3 DNA reads TGTGCCAGTAGGCCAAGGGGAAGCAATCAGCCCCAGCATTTT. Its protein product is CASRPRGSNQPQHF.

With respect to this clonotype: One junction end does not reproduce the germline sequence, and a read error may be involved. The chain couples TRBV11-2 to TRBJ2-2; the D gene is possibly TRBD2 (5 bases). The CDR3 spans 23 residues. Germline-derived CDR1 and CDR2 are SGHAT and FQNNGV. The CDR3 reads CASSLGGIQGLSLSFANTGKLFF. The DNA for the CDR3 is TGTGCCAGCAGCTTAGGAGGTATACAAGGCCTCTCCCTGAGTTTCGCGAACACCGGGAAGCTGTTTTTT.

Ten or more counts support this clonotype. J is TRBJ1-5 and V is TRBV30; D call uncertain. Deletions cut 3 bases from V and 6 bases from J, with 12 bases between. This CDR3 has 13 amino acids. Germline V lookup: CDR1 GTSNPN, CDR2 SVGIG (reference sequence). CDR3 sequence: CAWRGNTGQPQHF. The CDR3 nucleotides read TGTGCCTGGAGAGGGAATACCGGTCAGCCCCAGCATTTT.

This chain uses TRBV4-1 with TRBJ1-2, with 7 nucleotides matching TRBD1. The CDR3 covers 16 residues. V lost 4 bases to trimming and J lost 2 bases; unmatched junction nucleotides: 10. Germline assignment: CDR1 MGHRA and CDR2 YSYEKL. The CDR3 DNA is TGCGCCAGCAGCCCAGAAATACAGGGGTTGAACTATGGCTACACCTTC. This encodes CASSPEIQGLNYGYTF.

This clonotype was counted ten times or more. This chain connects TRBV30 to TRBJ2-3; D not resolved. CDR1 is GTSNPN and CDR2 is SVGIG in the germline V gene (reference sequence). The ends were cut back, 4 bases at V and 0 bases at J, with 5 bases in the middle. This CDR3 spans 12 amino acids. CDR3 sequence: CAWTRSTDTQYF. The DNA for the CDR3 is TGTGCCTGGACGAGAAGCACAGATACGCAGTATTTT.

The rearrangement links TRBV5-1 to TRBJ1-6; weak D call: TRBD1 (6 bases). The ends were cut back, 0 bases at V and 8 bases at J, with 12 bases in the middle. This CDR3 is built from 15 residues. Per germline, CDR1 SGHRS and CDR2 YFSETQ. In nucleotides, the CDR3 is TGCGCCAGCAGCTTGGTCCAGGGGAAGGATTCACCCCTCCACTTT. It is translated as CASSLVQGKDSPLHF.

This clonotype came up many times. The chain recombines TRBV2 with TRBJ1-3; possible D gene TRBD1, 5 bases. Trimming left V 9 bases short and J 4 bases short, with 10 bases between. Per germline, CDR1 SNHLY and CDR2 FYNNEI. This CDR3 has 12 amino acids. The DNA of the CDR3 is TGTGCCAGAGACCAGGGAGGAAACACCATATATTTT. Protein: CARDQGGNTIYF.

This clonotype was detected a few times. The chain has TRBV11-2 and TRBJ1-6; TRBD1 agrees at 7 bases. This CDR3 has 15 amino acids. The V gene's germline CDR1 is SGHAT and CDR2 FQNNGV. Unmatched junction bases numbered 7, after V lost 5 bases and J lost 6 bases. CDR3 in amino acids: CASSLQTGINSPLHF. Written as DNA, the CDR3 is TGTGCCAGCAGCCTACAGACAGGGATTAATTCACCCCTCCACTTT.

The chain links TRBV6-2 or TRBV6-3 to TRBJ2-3, with TRBD1 identical over 7 bases. The CDR3 length is 17 residues. The germline V gene has CDR1 MNHEY and CDR2 SVGEGT. V shed 5 bases, J shed 1 base, and the junction held 12 bases outside the gene matches. As DNA, the CDR3 is TGTGCCAGCAGTGCCGTCTCCAGGGGGTTCGGCACAGATACGCAGTATTTT. Its protein product is CASSAVSRGFGTDTQYF.

This clonotype was detected only a few times. The genes are TRBV5-6 and TRBJ2-7; the D is unclear. CDR1 and CDR2 (germline): SGHDT, YYEEEE. The CDR3 runs 13 residues. V was shortened by 3 bases and J by 6 bases, with 13 bases between the two germline ends. The CDR3 reads CASSSPAFGEQYF. CDR3 sequence (DNA): TGTGCCAGCAGCTCGCCTGCATTTGGCGAGCAGTACTTC.

At least ten counts were recorded for this clonotype. The V and J genes are TRBV2 and TRBJ2-3; D call uncertain. CDR1 and CDR2 from the germline V gene are SNHLY and FYNNEI. This CDR3 has 15 amino acids. The V end was cut by 3 bases, the J end by 2 bases, with 12 bases between. Written as DNA, the CDR3 is TGTGCCAGCAGTGAGGGTCTGGGGAACACAGATACGCAGTATTTT. Its protein is CASSEGLGNTDTQYF.

The sample holds many counts of this clonotype. The chain recombines TRBV7-2 with TRBJ2-5; D remains ambiguous. CDR1 and CDR2 (germline): SGHTA, FQGNSA. The CDR3 has 15 residues. V lost 7 bases and J lost 2, with 17 bases in between. The CDR3 DNA is TGTGCCAGCACTCAACAACCCGGGCTTCAAGAGACCCAGTACTTC. Amino acid sequence: CASTQQPGLQETQYF.

This clonotype was counted many times. The chain recombines TRBV11-3 with TRBJ2-4, with D possibly being TRBD2 (6 bases). V was trimmed by 0 bases and J by 13 bases, leaving 13 bases between them. Germline CDR1 reads SGHNT; CDR2 reads YENEEA. This CDR3 has 13 amino acids. The CDR3 DNA sequence: TGTGCCAGCAGCTTAGAGTTCGGCGGGGTGCAGTACTTC. Translated, it gives CASSLEFGGVQYF.

The gene calls are TRBV24-1 and TRBJ2-1, with 13 positions matching TRBD2. CDR3 length equals 18 residues. Per the germline V gene, CDR1 is KGHDR and CDR2 is SFDVKD. With 6 bases clipped from V and 0 bases from J, the junction kept 7 bases outside the gene matches. CDR3 loop: CATSSTLAGGSSYNEQFF. The CDR3 DNA sequence: TGTGCCACCAGTTCTACACTAGCGGGAGGGAGCTCCTACAATGAGCAGTTCTTC.

This clonotype was detected once. A much larger clone lies one base from this, so it may be a read error. The V gene is TRBV27, the J gene TRBJ2-3; D not resolved. V dropped 4 bases and J dropped 1 base, with 12 bases sitting between them. The CDR3 totals 15 residues. CDR1 MNHEY and CDR2 SMNVEV come from the germline V gene (reference sequence). The CDR3 region is CASSSANVCTDTQYF. In nucleotides, the CDR3 is TGTGCCAGCAGTTCCGCGAATGTTTGCACAGATACGCAGTATTTT.

This clonotype has ten or more counts. The genes are TRBV6-5 and TRBJ1-2, with D perhaps TRBD1 (5 bases). Per germline, CDR1 MNHEY and CDR2 SVGAGI. CDR3 length: 15 amino acids. Trimming removed 4 bases from V and 0 bases from J, with 12 bases in between. CDR3 region: CASSSPRDANYGYTF. CDR3 bases: TGTGCCAGCAGTTCGCCCAGGGACGCTAACTATGGCTACACCTTC.